The 23 T cell receptor beta chains in this list originate from one sample, sequenced in a study of beta chain features in type 1 diabetes. As every portion of the isolated RNA was reverse transcribed, the sequencing read expressed TCRB transcripts. Only in-frame clones appear in the TCRdb table, and some are missing; sequencing was by immunoSEQ multiplex PCR. There are around 320,000 clones in the sample; 12% to 15% occur only once, and approximately 6.7% lies in the top ten. Input material: central memory CD4+ T cells from blood. The receptors come from a man under 40 in good health.

This clone was seen more than once but under ten times. The rearrangement links TRBV7-7 to TRBJ2-3, with 8 bases fitting TRBD2. With V trimmed by 5 bases and J by 4 bases, 2 bases remained unmatched. Germline assignment: CDR1 SSHAT and CDR2 FNYEAQ (reference sequence). This CDR3 is 13 amino acids long. Here the CDR3 DNA reads TGTGCCAGCAGCATGACTAGCGCAGATACGCAGTATTTT. Protein sequence: CASSMTSADTQYF.

This chain joins TRBV15 and TRBJ2-5; 10 bases match TRBD2. The CDR3 consists of 14 residues. Germline lookup yields CDR1 LNHNV and CDR2 YYDKDF (reference sequence). Trimming took 4 bases from V and 2 from J; bases not matched to a gene: 1. The CDR3 DNA follows: TGTGCCACCAGCATTAGCGGGGGGCAAGAGACCCAGTACTTC. It codes for CATSISGGQETQYF.

This clone has ten or more counts. V is TRBV11-1 and J is TRBJ2-7; the match to TRBD2 covers 8 bases. After removal of 3 bases from V and 5 bases from J, the junction contained 3 bases not matched to a gene. In germline, CDR1 is SGHAT, CDR2 FQDESV (reference sequence). The CDR3 length is 13 residues. The CDR3 is CASSLAGGHEQYV. DNA of the CDR3: TGTGCCAGCAGCTTGGCGGGAGGCCACGAGCAGTACGTC.

There are a few counts of this clone. V and J are TRBV4-1 and TRBJ2-1; the match to TRBD2 covers 8 bases. J lost 5 bases, V lost 2 bases, and 14 bases had no gene match. The CDR3 runs 18 residues. Looked up from germline, CDR1 is MGHRA and CDR2 is YSYEKL. The chain's CDR3 is CASSQPSGAAGVDNEQFF. CDR3 nucleotides: TGCGCCAGCAGCCAACCTTCCGGGGCAGCGGGAGTAGACAATGAGCAGTTCTTC.

The chain uses TRBV9 and TRBJ1-6, with 7 bases lining up with TRBD1. After removal of 0 bases from V and 12 bases from J, the junction contained 12 bases not matched to a gene. The CDR3 is made up of 16 amino acids. The germline V gene encodes CDR1 SGDLS and CDR2 YYNGEE. The CDR3 DNA reads as TGTGCCAGCAGCGTAGAGGCGAGGACAGGTCAGGTACCCCTCCACTTT. This codes for CASSVEARTGQVPLHF.

The chain combines TRBV5-1 with TRBJ1-2; TRBD1 might be the D (5 bases). V lost 2 bases and J lost 7, with 9 bases in between. This CDR3 contains 12 residues. Per germline, CDR1 SGHRS and CDR2 YFSETQ. Here the CDR3 reads CASSLDGTGYTF. CDR3 DNA: TGCGCCAGCAGCTTAGACGGGACTGGCTACACCTTC.

This clone was found a few times. This specimen includes other DNA sequences encoding the same CDR3. The rearrangement links TRBV7-2 to TRBJ2-5; the D gene is possibly TRBD1 (6 bases). The CDR3 is 13 residues long. V lost 3 bases and J lost 5, with 10 bases in between. The V gene's germline CDR1 is SGHTA and CDR2 FQGNSA. DNA for the CDR3: TGTGCCAGCAGCTTTGGGGGCCGGGAGACCCAGTACTTC. Protein product: CASSFGGRETQYF. Full variable domain (missing parts from reference TRBV7-2 and TRBJ2-5): GAGVSQSPSNKVTEKGKDVELRCDPISGHTALYWYRQSLGQGLEFLIYFQGNSAPDKSGLPSDRFSAERTGGSVSTLTIQRTQQEDSAVYLCASSFGGRETQYFGPGTRLLVL.

This clone is a singleton in its sample. The gene calls are TRBV29-1 and TRBJ1-2, with 9 positions matching TRBD1. There are 12 residues in the CDR3. Germline V gene sequence: CDR1 SQVTM, CDR2 ANQGSEA. The junction had 6 bases not matched to a gene; V was cut back by 6 bases and J by 7 bases. In DNA form, the CDR3 reads TGCAGCGTGGAACAGGGGGCGGGTGGCTACACCTTC. It yields the protein CSVEQGAGGYTF.

This clone was detected a few times. The chain links TRBV7-2 to TRBJ1-1, with D unclear. Germline CDR1 SGHTA, CDR2 FQGNSA. V was shortened by 1 base and J by 0 bases, with 3 bases between the two germline ends. The CDR3 totals 13 residues. Written as DNA, the CDR3 is TGTGCCAGCAGCTTAGTTGTGAACACTGAAGCTTTCTTT. As protein: CASSLVVNTEAFF.

In this sample, this clone turned up a few times. The chain is built from TRBV25-1 and TRBJ1-2, with 7 bases matching TRBD1. The germline V gene has CDR1 MGHDK and CDR2 SYGVNS. This CDR3 contains 15 residues. Trimming cost V 6 bases and J 5 bases; bases outside gene matches: 12. CDR3 protein: CASSYGTVPLYGYTF. The CDR3 nucleotides read TGTGCCAGCAGCTACGGGACAGTCCCTCTTTATGGCTACACCTTC.

The chain links TRBV30 to TRBJ1-2; tentatively, D is TRBD1 (6 bases). V was cut by 0 bases and J by 7 bases, with 12 bases left in between. Germline lookup yields CDR1 GTSNPN and CDR2 SVGIG (reference sequence). The length of the CDR3 is 13 residues. CDR3 coding DNA: TGTGCCTGGAGTGTAACCAGGGGCGCTGGCTACACCTTC. Translated, it gives CAWSVTRGAGYTF.

This chain uses TRBV5-4 with TRBJ2-3; TRBD1 aligns across 9 bases. The CDR3 extends over 14 amino acids. The trim removed 2 bases at V and 5 bases at J, leaving 3 bases unmatched. Germline CDR1 and CDR2: SGHNT and YYREEE (reference sequence). The CDR3: CASSLQGAGDTQYF. In nucleotides, the CDR3 is TGTGCCAGCAGCTTACAGGGGGCAGGAGATACGCAGTATTTT.

This clone was seen more than once but under ten times. The gene calls are TRBV29-1 and TRBJ2-5, with no clear D. The CDR3 runs 14 residues. V gave up 4 bases and J gave up 0 bases, with 12 bases separating them. The germline gives CDR1 SQVTM, CDR2 ANQGSEA. The CDR3 DNA sequence: TGCAGCGTTGGAGGTCGGTTGTACCAAGAGACCCAGTACTTC. Its translation is CSVGGRLYQETQYF.

V gene TRBV27 combines with J gene TRBJ2-2, with D possibly being TRBD1 (5 bases). This CDR3 is 14 amino acids long. Per germline, CDR1 MNHEY and CDR2 SMNVEV (reference sequence). Trimming took off 2 bases at V and 4 bases at J, with 8 bases between the two ends. The CDR3 spells CASSLRGTTGELFF. CDR3 nucleotides: TGTGCCAGCAGTTTAAGGGGAACCACCGGGGAGCTGTTTTTT.

The J gene is TRBJ1-5, the V gene TRBV21-1. TRBV21-1 is designated a pseudogene. The CDR3 spans 16 residues. The CDR3 DNA follows: TGTGCCAGCAGCAAAGAAGGATCTGAACTTTATCAGCCCCAGCATTTT. This sequence encodes CASSKEGSELYQPQHF.

V usage is TRBV23-1 and J usage is TRBJ2-5; D possibly corresponds to TRBD1 (5 bases). TRBV23-1 is recorded as an ORF, its role being uncertain. V was clipped by 4 bases and J by 3 bases, with 12 bases between them. This CDR3 is 14 amino acids long. The CDR3 protein is CASSLRGNKETQYF. In nucleotides, the CDR3 is TGCGCCAGCAGTCTTAGGGGAAATAAAGAGACCCAGTACTTC.

This chain joins TRBV7-9 and TRBJ2-7; 13 bases match TRBD2. With V trimmed by 5 bases and J by 2 bases, 15 bases remained unmatched. This CDR3 has 19 residues. In germline, CDR1 is SEHNR, CDR2 FQNEAQ (reference sequence). The CDR3 DNA follows: TGTGCCAGCAGCCTACGGCGGACTAGCGGGAGAGATTGTCCCTACGAGCAGTACGTC. This gives the protein CASSLRRTSGRDCPYEQYV.

Only a few counts were recorded for this clone. The gene calls are TRBV5-6 and TRBJ1-2; the D gene is possibly TRBD1 (5 bases). The CDR3 loop spans 13 amino acids. Germline V CDR1 and CDR2: SGHDT, YYEEEE. V shed 1 base and J shed 6 bases, with 10 bases lying between them. Here the CDR3 reads CASSLQGRDGYTF. DNA of the CDR3: TGTGCCAGCAGCTTGCAGGGACGGGATGGCTACACCTTC.

This clone appeared a few times. V gene TRBV11-2 combines with J gene TRBJ2-2, with a tentative D call TRBD2 (5 bases). The V gene lost 6 bases and the J gene lost 7 bases, with 21 bases spanning the gap. Germline CDR1 SGHAT, CDR2 FQNNGV. The CDR3 contains 16 residues. CDR3 sequence reads: CASSKPSTYGIGELFF. In DNA, the CDR3 is TGTGCCAGCAGTAAACCCTCGACATACGGGATCGGGGAGCTGTTTTTT.

As for this clone: This sample also contains other DNA sequences that code for the same CDR3. The chain recombines TRBV20-1 with TRBJ1-1, with unresolved D. CDR3 length: 11 amino acids. CDR1 and CDR2 from the germline V gene are DFQATT and SNEGSKA (reference sequence). Trimming took 6 bases from V and 7 from J, leaving 12 bases between them. The CDR3 loop reads CSAAKRDEAFF. As DNA, the CDR3 is TGCAGTGCGGCAAAAAGGGATGAAGCTTTCTTT.

This clone was counted only a few times. This chain uses TRBV7-2 with TRBJ2-2; 11 bases are a match to TRBD2. Germline loops: CDR1 SGHTA, CDR2 FQGNSA. With 2 bases clipped from V and 5 bases from J, the junction kept 13 bases outside the gene matches. The CDR3 runs 19 residues. CDR3 sequence: CASSLFGSGRAKGTGELFF. The CDR3 region has the DNA TGTGCCAGCAGCTTATTTGGTAGCGGGAGGGCCAAGGGGACCGGGGAGCTGTTTTTT.

This clone was seen more than once but under ten times. V usage is TRBV27 and J usage is TRBJ2-1, with TRBD2 matching 15 bases. There are 21 residues in the CDR3. The junction had 16 bases not matched to a gene; V was cut back by 6 bases and J by 1 base. The germline V gene encodes CDR1 MNHEY and CDR2 SMNVEV (reference sequence). CDR3 protein: CASSRPRGLAGGRISYNEQFF. CDR3 DNA: TGTGCCAGCAGCCGCCCCCGGGGACTAGCGGGAGGCAGGATTTCCTACAATGAGCAGTTCTTC.

This sequence joins TRBV2 and TRBJ2-7; a possible D gene is TRBD2 (6 bases). The CDR3 consists of 15 residues. Trimming stripped 8 bases from V and 2 bases from J, with 19 bases between. The germline gives CDR1 SNHLY, CDR2 FYNNEI. The CDR3 loop reads CASGYSSGPPYEQYV. The CDR3 nucleotides are TGTGCCAGCGGATATAGCAGCGGGCCACCCTACGAGCAGTACGTC.